This T cell receptor beta chain is drawn from a study of blood T cells in healthy people across ages (dated by TCRdb to the mid-2010s). Study-level background: Template switching captured roughly one uniquely barcoded TCR beta cDNA molecule per two T cells in model experiments. To track age-related changes in TCR beta repertoire diversity, the study relied on deep sequencing normalized with unique cDNA molecular identifiers. The donors were split into four age groups: young (average about 16 years), middle-aged (39), aged (over 55) and long-lived (under 85). For two donors (one aged 18 to 30 and one aged 80 or older), the study analyzed two additional independent replicas of 1 million unique cDNA reads from the same blood draw. The paper as a whole reports these results and caveats: Observed TCR beta diversity per million T cells fell roughly linearly with age, and a significant reduction was already apparent by age about 36. Because donor CMV infection status was unknown, age-related changes in expanded clonotypes were potentially confounded. Conclusive comparison of naive and antigen-experienced compartments was prevented by the profiling of bulk unsorted PBMCs. The long-lived group showed more naive CD4+ T cells, fewer expanded clones and increased TCR diversity than the aged group, suggesting age selection. A strong correlation was found between observed TCR beta diversity and the percentage of naive T cells measured by flow cytometry. Total diversity estimates from one million sequenced T cells were considered lower bounds and underestimates.

The CDR3, from cysteine to phenylalanine, totals 12 residues. The sequence is cut down to CDR3 DNA, 36 bases in frame from base 1. The V end loses 4 bases and the J end loses 4 bases, and a stretch of 8 bases separates them. The germline V gene yields MDHEN for CDR1 and SYDVKM for CDR2. This clonotype has a handful of counts. Its antigen is currently not known. Qualities for individual bases were not recorded, and no much larger clone is one base off. Donors were a few dozen systemically healthy Caucasian individuals from Russia aged roughly 6 to 95 years. Each donor gave 9 to 10 milliliters of peripheral blood, collected into EDTA-treated Vacutainer tubes. Ficoll-Paque density-gradient centrifugation was used to isolate PBMCs, with at least 6 million obtained per sample. Total RNA, at least 6 micrograms per sample, was extracted from PBMCs with Trizol reagent. For every donor, an aliquot of PBMCs went through flow cytometry to measure the percentages of naive CD45RAhigh/CD27high T cells.

Libraries were built with 5' RACE. Sequencing instrument: Illumina HiSeq 2500. A second PCR of roughly 7 to 12 cycles was performed with a sample-barcoded 5' primer and a J-beta primer mix. A unique molecular identifier was introduced onto each TCR beta cDNA molecule by a template-switch 5' adaptor carrying 12 random nucleotides. Each sample yielded at least 2.5 million CDR3-containing paired-end reads. First-strand cDNA synthesis was performed from all RNA using the Mint cDNA synthesis kit, with priming by a TRBC-specific oligonucleotide. All cDNA was treated with uracil-DNA glycosylase and then went through a first 18-cycle PCR with the universal primers M1SS and BC2_uni_R. The study's own analysis went as follows. Each sample was normalized by randomly selecting 1 million high-quality reads, each carrying a distinct molecular identifier. Instead of being binned into consensus sequences, reads that shared molecular identifiers were thrown out. MiTCR, run with a Q25 quality threshold and the strictest error-elimination algorithm, handled CDR3 identification, clonotype clustering and error correction. A nonparametric unseen species model with Euler transformation was used to estimate lower-bound total TCR beta diversity. In-frame beta chains were kept once TCRdb had trimmed the public reads at Q25 with fastp and called clones with MiXCR. Rows merge per CDR3 protein into single entries with the most common DNA and genes. The V and J calls here are based on TCRdb, not the publication. Within this sample are 800,000 or so distinct CDR3 sequences, with roughly 25% of them counted one time only. Of the sample, roughly 3.8% falls within the top ten clones.

These data were likewise used in another study, on T cells of mothers and their children. The second study reports: Nine systemically healthy Caucasian individuals served as donors, namely three mothers together with their six children. cDNA synthesis used all of the extracted RNA, with around 1.5 ug of RNA in each 15 ul reaction. Sample barcodes and 2-4 random nucleotides were added via the M1S primer in the second PCR. Each mother yielded over 8.5 million TCR beta CDR3 reads and each child some 3 million reads. TCR recombination output is similarly shaped by thymic selection in related and unrelated pairs, with a minor effect exerted by inherited differences. Normalized repertoire overlap was always slightly but never significantly higher in related than unrelated mother-child pairs. No persistent microchimeric T cell clones were detected, at a sensitivity of roughly 100 clones per million clonotypes. To look for features that set related mother-child pairs apart from unrelated individuals, the researchers ran deep NGS to compare the TCR beta repertoires of mothers and children. The mean age was roughly 40 +/- 4 years for the mothers and approximately 11 +/- 4 years for the children. After adapter ligation was performed with NEBNext reagents, the libraries were sequenced on an Illumina HiSeq 2000 with 100+100 nt paired-end reads. To avoid cross-contamination, the mother libraries and the child libraries were prepared a month apart and sequenced in separate runs. Between about 500,000 and 2,100,000 distinct TCR beta clonotypes were identified per donor. Naive TCR beta clonotypes were estimated from low-frequency clonotypes matched to each donor's FACS-determined naive share, without sorting.

Sequences were obtained from blood. This TCR derives from a boy aged 5 to 17 in good health. In this chain, TRBV28 is recombined with TRBJ2-7, with the D gene not confidently named. The DNA is as follows: TGTGCCAGCAGTTCCAGCATATACGAGCAGTACTTC. Translated, this gives CASSSSIYEQYF.